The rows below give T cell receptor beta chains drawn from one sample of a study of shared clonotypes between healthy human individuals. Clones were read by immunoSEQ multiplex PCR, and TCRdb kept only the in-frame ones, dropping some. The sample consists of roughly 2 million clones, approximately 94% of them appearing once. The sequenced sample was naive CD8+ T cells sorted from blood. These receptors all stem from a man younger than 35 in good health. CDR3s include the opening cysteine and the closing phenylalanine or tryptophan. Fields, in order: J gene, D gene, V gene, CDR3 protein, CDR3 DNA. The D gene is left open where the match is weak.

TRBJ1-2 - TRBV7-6 CASSLGGAGNYGYTF TGTGCCAGCAGCTTAGGTGGGGCCGGGAACTATGGCTACACCTTC
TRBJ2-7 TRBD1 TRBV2 CASSEQGASYEQYF TGTGCCAGCAGTGAACAGGGGGCATCCTACGAGCAGTACTTC
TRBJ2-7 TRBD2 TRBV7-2 CASSPREGTYEQYF TGTGCCAGCAGCCCCCGGGAGGGAACCTACGAGCAGTACTTC
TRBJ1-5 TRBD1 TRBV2 CASSGQGDDQPQHF TGTGCCAGCAGTGGACAGGGGGACGATCAGCCCCAGCATTTT
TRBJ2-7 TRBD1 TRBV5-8 CASSLARGQYIPREQYF TGTGCCAGCAGCTTGGCCAGGGGACAGTATATCCCCCGGGAGCAGTACTTC
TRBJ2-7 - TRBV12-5 CASGLGTESGKDEQYF TGTGCTAGTGGTTTAGGAACAGAATCCGGGAAAGACGAGCAGTACTTC
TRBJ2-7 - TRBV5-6 CASSYSWDSSYEQYF TGTGCCAGCAGCTACTCGTGGGATAGCTCCTACGAGCAGTACTTC
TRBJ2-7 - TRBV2 CASSEFRATYEQYF TGTGCCAGCAGTGAGTTCAGGGCCACCTACGAGCAGTACTTC
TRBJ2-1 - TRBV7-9 CASSLSGARSEQFF TGTGCCAGCAGCTTATCTGGGGCCCGGAGTGAGCAGTTCTTC
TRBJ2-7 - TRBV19 CASSIARIYYEQYF TGTGCCAGTAGTATCGCGCGCATTTACTACGAGCAGTACTTC
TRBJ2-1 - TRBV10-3 CAISVFGGPEVNEQFF TGTGCCATCAGTGTATTTGGGGGTCCGGAGGTCAATGAGCAGTTCTTC
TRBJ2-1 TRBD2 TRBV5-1 CASSRRLAEIYNEQFF TGCGCCAGCAGCCGACGTCTAGCGGAGATTTACAATGAGCAGTTCTTC
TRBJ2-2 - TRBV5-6 CASSQGLGSHTGELFF TGTGCCAGCAGCCAGGGGTTGGGGTCACACACCGGGGAGCTGTTTTTT
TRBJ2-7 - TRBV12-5 CASGLSLPADHHEQYF TGTGCTAGTGGTTTAAGTCTCCCGGCGGACCATCACGAGCAGTACTTC
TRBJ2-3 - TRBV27 CASSLITDTQYF TGTGCCAGCAGCCTGATCACAGATACGCAGTATTTT